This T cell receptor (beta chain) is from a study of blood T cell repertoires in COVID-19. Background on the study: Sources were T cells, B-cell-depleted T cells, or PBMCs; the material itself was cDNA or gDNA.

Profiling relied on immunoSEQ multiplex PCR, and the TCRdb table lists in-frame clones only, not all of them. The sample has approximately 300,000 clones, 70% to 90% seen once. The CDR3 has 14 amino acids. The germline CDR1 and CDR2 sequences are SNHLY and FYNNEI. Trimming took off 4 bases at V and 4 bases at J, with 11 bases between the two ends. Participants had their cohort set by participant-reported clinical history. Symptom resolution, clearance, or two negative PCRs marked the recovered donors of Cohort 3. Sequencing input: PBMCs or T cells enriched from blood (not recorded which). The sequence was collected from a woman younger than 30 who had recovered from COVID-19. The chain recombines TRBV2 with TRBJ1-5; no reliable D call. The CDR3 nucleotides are TGTGCCAGCAGTGCGGAACAGCCAAATCAGCCCCAGCATTTT. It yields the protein CASSAEQPNQPQHF.